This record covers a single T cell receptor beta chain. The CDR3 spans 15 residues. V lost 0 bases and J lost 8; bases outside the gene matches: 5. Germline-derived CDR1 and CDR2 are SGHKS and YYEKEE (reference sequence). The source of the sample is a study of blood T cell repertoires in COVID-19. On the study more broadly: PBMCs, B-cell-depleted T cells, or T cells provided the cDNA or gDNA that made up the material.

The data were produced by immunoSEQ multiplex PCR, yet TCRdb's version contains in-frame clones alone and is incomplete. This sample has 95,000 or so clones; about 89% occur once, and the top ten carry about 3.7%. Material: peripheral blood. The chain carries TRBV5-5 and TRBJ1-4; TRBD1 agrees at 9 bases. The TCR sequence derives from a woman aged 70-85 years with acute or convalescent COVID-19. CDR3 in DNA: TGTGCCAGCAGCTTGGTCGGGACAGGGTTGGAAAAACTGTTTTTT. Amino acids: CASSLVGTGLEKLFF.